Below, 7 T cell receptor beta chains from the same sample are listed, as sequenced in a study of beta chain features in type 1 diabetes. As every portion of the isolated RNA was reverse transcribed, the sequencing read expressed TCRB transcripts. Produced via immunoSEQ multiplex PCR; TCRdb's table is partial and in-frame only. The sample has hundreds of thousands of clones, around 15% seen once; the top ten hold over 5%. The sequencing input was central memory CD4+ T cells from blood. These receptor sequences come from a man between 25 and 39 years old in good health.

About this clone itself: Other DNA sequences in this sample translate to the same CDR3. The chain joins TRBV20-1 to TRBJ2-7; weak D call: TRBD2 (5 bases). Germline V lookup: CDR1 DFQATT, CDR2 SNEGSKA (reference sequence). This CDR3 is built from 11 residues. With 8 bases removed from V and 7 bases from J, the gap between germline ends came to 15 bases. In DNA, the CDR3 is TGCAGTCCCGAACGGGATCAAGAGCAGTACGTC. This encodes CSPERDQEQYV.

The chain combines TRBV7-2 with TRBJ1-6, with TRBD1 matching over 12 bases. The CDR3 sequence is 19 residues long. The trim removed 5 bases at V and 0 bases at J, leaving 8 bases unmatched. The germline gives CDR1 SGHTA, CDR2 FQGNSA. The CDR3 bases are TGTGCCAGCAGCAAACGCGGGACAGGGGGCCTCTCCTATAATTCACCCCTCCACTTT. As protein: CASSKRGTGGLSYNSPLHF.

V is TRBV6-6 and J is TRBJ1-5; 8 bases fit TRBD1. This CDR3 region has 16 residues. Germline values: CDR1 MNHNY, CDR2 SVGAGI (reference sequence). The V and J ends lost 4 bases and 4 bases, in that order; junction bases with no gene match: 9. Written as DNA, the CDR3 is TGTGCCAGCAGTTCCAGCGGCAGGGGGCGAAATCAGCCCCAGCATTTT. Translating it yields CASSSSGRGRNQPQHF.

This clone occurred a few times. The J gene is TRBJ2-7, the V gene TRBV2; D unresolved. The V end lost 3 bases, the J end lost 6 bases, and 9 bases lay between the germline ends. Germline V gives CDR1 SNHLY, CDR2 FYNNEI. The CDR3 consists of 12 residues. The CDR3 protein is CASSDLGIEQYV. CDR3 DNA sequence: TGTGCCAGCAGTGACTTGGGCATCGAGCAGTACGTC.

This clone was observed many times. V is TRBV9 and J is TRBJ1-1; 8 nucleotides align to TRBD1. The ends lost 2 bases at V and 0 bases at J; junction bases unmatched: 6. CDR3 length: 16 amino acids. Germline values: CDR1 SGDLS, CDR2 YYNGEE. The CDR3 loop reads CASSVSTGGMNTEAFF. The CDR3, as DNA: TGTGCCAGCAGCGTCTCCACAGGGGGGATGAACACTGAAGCTTTCTTT.

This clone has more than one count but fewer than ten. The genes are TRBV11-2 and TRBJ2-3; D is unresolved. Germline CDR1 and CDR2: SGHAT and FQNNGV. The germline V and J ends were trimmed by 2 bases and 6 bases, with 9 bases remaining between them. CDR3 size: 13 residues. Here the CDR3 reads CASSLFNEDTQYF. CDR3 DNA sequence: TGTGCCAGCAGCTTATTTAACGAGGATACGCAGTATTTT.

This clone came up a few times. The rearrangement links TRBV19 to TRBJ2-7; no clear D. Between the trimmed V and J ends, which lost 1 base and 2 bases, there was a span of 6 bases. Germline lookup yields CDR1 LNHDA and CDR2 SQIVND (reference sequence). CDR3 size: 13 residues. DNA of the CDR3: TGTGCCAGTAGTATAGCAGTGGCCTACGAGCAGTACTTC. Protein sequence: CASSIAVAYEQYF.